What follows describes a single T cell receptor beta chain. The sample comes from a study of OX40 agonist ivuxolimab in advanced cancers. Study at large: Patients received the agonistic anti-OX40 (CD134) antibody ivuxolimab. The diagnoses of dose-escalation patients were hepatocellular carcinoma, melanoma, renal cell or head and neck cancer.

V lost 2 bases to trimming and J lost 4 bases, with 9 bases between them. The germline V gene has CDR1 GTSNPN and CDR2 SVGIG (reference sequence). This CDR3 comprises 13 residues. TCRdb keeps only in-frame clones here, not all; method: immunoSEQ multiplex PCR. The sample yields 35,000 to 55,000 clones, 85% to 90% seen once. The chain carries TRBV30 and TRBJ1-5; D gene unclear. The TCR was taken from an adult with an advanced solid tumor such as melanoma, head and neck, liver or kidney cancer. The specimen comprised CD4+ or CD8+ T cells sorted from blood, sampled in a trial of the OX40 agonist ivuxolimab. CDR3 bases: TGTGCCTGGAGTCGTATTGGAAATCAGCCCCAGCATTTT. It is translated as CAWSRIGNQPQHF.